These 32 T cell receptor beta chains came from one sample sequenced in a study of blood T cell repertoires in COVID-19. The table came from immunoSEQ multiplex PCR; TCRdb's copy has only in-frame clones and leaves some out. The repertoire holds tens of thousands of clones, with roughly 85% as singletons. Material: peripheral blood. These receptors originate from a man between 35 and 55 years old with acute or convalescent COVID-19.

The chain combines TRBV11-3 with TRBJ2-5; tentative D call: TRBD1 (6 bases). Germline assignment: CDR1 SGHNT and CDR2 YENEEA. V gave up 4 bases and J gave up 3 bases, with 12 bases separating them. This CDR3 comprises 14 residues. CDR3 DNA sequence: TGTGCCAGCAGCTACCGGGACACCAAAGAGACCCAGTACTTC. This gives the protein CASSYRDTKETQYF.

This clone was seen just once. The J gene is TRBJ1-6, the V gene TRBV3-1 (or the pseudogene TRBV3-2); D unclear. The V gene's germline CDR1 is LGHDT and CDR2 YNNKEL (reference sequence). The CDR3 is made up of 12 amino acids. V was cut by 5 bases and J by 13 bases, with 12 bases left in between. The chain's CDR3 is CASSFRGGPLHF. The CDR3 region has the DNA TGTGCCAGCAGCTTTCGGGGAGGGCCCCTCCACTTT.

The chain is built from TRBV4-2 and TRBJ1-1; possible D gene TRBD1, 5 bases. V lost 1 base to trimming and J lost 1 base, with 7 bases between them. This CDR3 is built from 14 residues. The germline V gene has CDR1 LGHNA and CDR2 YNFKEQ. The CDR3 spells CASSQAGGNTEAFF. Here the CDR3 DNA reads TGTGCCAGCAGCCAAGCCGGGGGGAACACTGAAGCTTTCTTT.

The rearrangement links TRBV6-4 to TRBJ1-3; 7 nucleotides agree with TRBD1. The V and J ends lost 0 bases and 4 bases, in that order; junction bases with no gene match: 6. This CDR3 has 16 residues. Germline CDR1 is MRHNA and CDR2 is SNTAGT. The CDR3 spells CASSDSGTATGNTIYF. The CDR3 DNA follows: TGTGCCAGCAGTGACTCCGGGACAGCCACAGGAAACACCATATATTTT.

The chain combines TRBV5-5 with TRBJ2-5, with 7 bases that match TRBD2. CDR3 length equals 14 residues. Germline trimming cut 9 bases from V and 2 bases from J; bases unmatched to any gene: 10. Germline-derived CDR1 and CDR2 are SGHKS and YYEKEE (reference sequence). The CDR3 sequence: CATRRGLGQETQYF. CDR3 bases: TGTGCCACCCGGCGGGGGTTGGGGCAAGAGACCCAGTACTTC.

A few counts support this clone. J is TRBJ1-2 and V is TRBV9; D call uncertain. Germline loops: CDR1 SGDLS, CDR2 YYNGEE. V gave up 9 bases and J gave up 1 base, with 13 bases separating them. The CDR3 totals 13 residues. The CDR3 DNA follows: TGTGCCATCTGGGCCGACCTTAACTATGGCTACACCTTC. Translated, it gives CAIWADLNYGYTF.

Points on this clone: Mismatch with germline at one junction end may stem from a read error. Written as DNA, the CDR3 is TGTGCTAGCAGCTTAGCTCCCCGGGGGGGCCAAGAGACCCAGTACTTC. It codes for CASSLAPRGGQETQYF. The chain links TRBV7-7 to TRBJ2-5, with TRBD2 identical over 8 bases. CDR3 length: 16 residues. In germline, CDR1 is SSHAT, CDR2 FNYEAQ (reference sequence).

The V gene is TRBV6-5, the J gene TRBJ1-2; D uncertain. From germline, CDR1 is MNHEY and CDR2 SVGAGI. The V gene lost 6 bases and the J gene lost 4 bases, with 9 bases spanning the gap. The CDR3 sequence is 12 residues long. CDR3 sequence: CASSRGPYGYTF. CDR3 sequence (DNA): TGTGCCAGCAGCCGGGGTCCCTATGGCTACACCTTC.

The V gene is TRBV7-2, the J gene TRBJ1-1; a possible D gene is TRBD1 (6 bases). The CDR3 loop spans 14 amino acids. Germline V gene lookup returns CDR1 SGHTA and CDR2 FQGNSA. Trimming removed 3 bases at V and 1 base at J, with 9 bases between. The CDR3 loop reads CASSLLGQNTEAFF. CDR3 nucleotide sequence: TGTGCCAGCAGCTTGTTGGGACAGAACACTGAAGCTTTCTTT. The whole variable domain, remainder taken from reference TRBV7-2 and TRBJ1-1, is GAGVSQSPSNKVTEKGKDVELRCDPISGHTALYWYRQSLGQGLEFLIYFQGNSAPDKSGLPSDRFSAERTGGSVSTLTIQRTQQEDSAVYLCASSLLGQNTEAFFGQGTRLTVV.

This clone was seen just once. The chain couples TRBV28 to TRBJ1-5; D is perhaps TRBD1 (5 bases). Germline CDR1 and CDR2: MDHEN and SYDVKM. The V end lost 6 bases, the J end lost 7 bases, and 10 bases lay between the germline ends. The CDR3 is made up of 12 amino acids. The CDR3 region is CASRPDSQPQHF. The CDR3 nucleotides are TGTGCCAGCAGACCCGACAGCCAGCCCCAGCATTTT. Full variable domain (remainder filled in from reference TRBV28 and TRBJ1-5): DVKVTQSSRYLVKRTGEKVFLECVQDMDHENMFWYRQDPGLGLRLIYFSYDVKMKEKGDIPEGYSVSREKKERFSLILESASTNQTSMYLCASRPDSQPQHFGDGTRLSIL.

The chain employs TRBV2 and TRBJ1-1, with 9 bases lining up with TRBD1. Germline loops: CDR1 SNHLY, CDR2 FYNNEI. The V segment lost 9 bases and the J segment 4 bases; nucleotides outside the gene matches: 6. The CDR3 is made up of 13 amino acids. For the CDR3, the DNA is TGTGCCAGTACAGGGGGCGCGGGCACTGAAGCTTTCTTT. This codes for CASTGGAGTEAFF.

The chain employs TRBV19 and TRBJ2-5; D not certain. CDR1 is LNHDA, CDR2 SQIVND, per germline (reference sequence). Trimming left V 2 bases short and J 2 bases short, with 6 bases between. The CDR3 sequence is 13 residues long. CDR3 bases: TGTGCCAGTAGTATAAATCCACAAGAGACCCAGTACTTC. It translates to CASSINPQETQYF.

The chain is built from TRBV2 and TRBJ1-5, with D perhaps matching TRBD1 (5 bases). CDR3 length: 14 amino acids. V was cut by 5 bases and J by 10 bases, with 18 bases left in between. CDR1 SNHLY and CDR2 FYNNEI come from the germline V gene. The CDR3 coding sequence is TGTGCCAGCAGTTCGCGGGACGCCCGGGGTCCCCAGCATTTT. This codes for CASSSRDARGPQHF.

This clone was seen just once. J is TRBJ2-7 and V is TRBV7-9; 11 nucleotides line up with TRBD1. The CDR3 length is 14 residues. V was clipped by 0 bases and J by 6 bases; unmatched bases: 1. The germline CDR1 and CDR2 sequences are SEHNR and FQNEAQ (reference sequence). The CDR3 loop is CASSLAGTGGEQYF. The CDR3, as DNA: TGTGCCAGCAGCTTAGCAGGGACAGGGGGCGAGCAGTACTTC.

The chain combines TRBV3-1 (or the pseudogene TRBV3-2) with TRBJ1-2; 9 bases map to TRBD1. V shed 4 bases, J shed 1 base, and the junction held 4 bases outside the gene matches. The CDR3 extends over 15 amino acids. Germline V CDR1 and CDR2: LGHDT, YNNKEL (reference sequence). CDR3 sequence reads: CASSRQGGVNYGYTF. The CDR3 bases are TGTGCCAGCAGCCGACAGGGGGGGGTTAACTATGGCTACACCTTC.

The CDR3 nucleotides read TGTGCCAGCAGCTTGGTAGCTGGCAGGGTGGAAAAACTGTTTTTT. Translated: CASSLVAGRVEKLFF. This chain uses TRBV7-2 with TRBJ1-4, with a tentative D call TRBD1 (5 bases). The length of the CDR3 is 15 residues. Trimming pared 3 bases from V and 8 bases from J, leaving 16 bases between. Germline CDR1 and CDR2: SGHTA and FQGNSA.

Remarks on this clone: Other DNA sequences from this sample encode an identical CDR3 as well. This chain connects TRBV5-1 to TRBJ1-4; D might be TRBD1 (6 bases). The V gene lost 2 bases and the J gene lost 5 bases, with 10 bases spanning the gap. CDR3 length equals 14 residues. In germline, CDR1 is SGHRS, CDR2 YFSETQ. DNA of the CDR3: TGCGCCAGCAGCTTACAGGGAGGGAATGAAAAACTGTTTTTT. This encodes CASSLQGGNEKLFF.

The V gene is TRBV7-8, the J gene TRBJ1-4; tentatively, D is TRBD1 (6 bases). Germline V CDR1 and CDR2: SGHVS, FQNEAQ. CDR3 length: 16 amino acids. With 5 bases removed from V and 4 bases from J, the gap between germline ends came to 17 bases. Here the CDR3 reads CASSPLDRVFNEKLFF. The CDR3 coding sequence is TGTGCCAGCAGCCCCTTGGACAGAGTTTTTAATGAAAAACTGTTTTTT.

This chain connects TRBV12-3 or TRBV12-4 to TRBJ1-5; D remains ambiguous. The CDR3 length is 13 residues. The V and J ends lost 5 bases and 4 bases respectively, with 9 bases between them. Written as DNA, the CDR3 is TGTGCCAGCAGTCCGGTCCCGAATCAGCCCCAGCATTTT. It is translated as CASSPVPNQPQHF.

The rearrangement links TRBV20-1 to TRBJ1-2; weak D call: TRBD1 (6 bases). V gave up 3 bases and J gave up 5 bases, with 13 bases separating them. CDR3 length equals 13 residues. CDR1 is DFQATT, CDR2 SNEGSKA, per germline (reference sequence). As DNA, the CDR3 is TGCAGTGCTAGTAGAAGGGGGGGGTATGGCTACACCTTC. The encoded protein is CSASRRGGYGYTF.

The chain recombines TRBV29-1 with TRBJ2-1; 9 bases fit TRBD2. The length of the CDR3 is 16 residues. V shed 1 base, J shed 2 bases, and the junction held 6 bases outside the gene matches. The germline gives CDR1 SQVTM, CDR2 ANQGSEA. The CDR3 DNA reads TGCAGCGTTGAAGCCCAGAGCGGGGGGACCTACAATGAGCAGTTCTTC. It is translated as CSVEAQSGGTYNEQFF.

V gene TRBV11-3 combines with J gene TRBJ2-3; 11 nucleotides line up with TRBD2. J lost 8 bases, V lost 5 bases, and 9 bases had no gene match. The V gene's germline CDR1 is SGHNT and CDR2 YENEEA. The CDR3 runs to 15 residues. Here the CDR3 DNA reads TGTGCCAGCAGCCTCACTAGCGGGGGACCCAGTACGCAGTATTTT. Its protein product is CASSLTSGGPSTQYF.

This clone was counted only a few times. The rearrangement links TRBV6-5 to TRBJ1-2; TRBD1 aligns across 11 bases. Germline lookup yields CDR1 MNHEY and CDR2 SVGAGI. This CDR3 has 15 amino acids. The trim removed 7 bases at V and 7 bases at J, leaving 11 bases unmatched. This CDR3 is CASNKGGQGAGGYTF. CDR3 DNA sequence: TGTGCCAGCAACAAAGGAGGACAGGGGGCGGGTGGCTACACCTTC.

In regard to this clone: Within the sample, other DNA sequences also encode this same CDR3. The CDR3 sequence is CASSQEGGGYTF. The CDR3 coding sequence is TGTGCCAGCAGCCAAGAGGGAGGGGGCTACACCTTC. The chain has TRBV3-1 (or the pseudogene TRBV3-2) and TRBJ1-2; unclear D gene. Germline assignment: CDR1 LGHDT and CDR2 YNNKEL (reference sequence). The V end was cut by 0 bases, the J end by 8 bases, with 7 bases between. This CDR3 has 12 amino acids.

The gene calls are TRBV10-2 and TRBJ2-7, with D uncertain. V lost 3 bases and J 3 bases, leaving 6 bases between the germline ends. The CDR3 has 12 residues. Germline-derived CDR1 and CDR2 are WSHSY and SAAADI. The CDR3 sequence is CASSDSLYEQYF. The CDR3 coding sequence is TGCGCCAGCAGTGACAGTCTCTACGAGCAGTACTTC.

The rearrangement joins TRBV9 to TRBJ2-1; D gene ambiguous. Trimming took off 4 bases at V and 4 bases at J, with 12 bases between the two ends. Per the germline V gene, CDR1 is SGDLS and CDR2 is YYNGEE. The CDR3 has 14 residues. CDR3 residues: CASSPTPGYNEQFF. CDR3 nucleotides: TGTGCCAGCAGCCCAACACCGGGTTACAATGAGCAGTTCTTC.

The CDR3 is CASSPFRDRGNHEQYF. Here the CDR3 DNA reads TGCGCCAGCAGTCCCTTCCGGGACAGGGGAAACCACGAGCAGTACTTC. The chain employs TRBV23-1 and TRBJ2-7, with 10 nucleotides matching TRBD1. TRBV23-1 is designated an ORF whose function remains uncertain. This CDR3 is 16 amino acids long. The J segment lost 5 bases and the V segment lost 4 bases, leaving 11 bases of the junction unmatched.

This chain links TRBV3-1 (or the pseudogene TRBV3-2) with TRBJ1-2; 11 bases align to TRBD1. This CDR3 comprises 16 residues. Trimming at V came to 1 base and at J to 7 bases, leaving 8 bases not matched to a gene. Germline V gene sequence: CDR1 LGHDT, CDR2 YNNKEL (reference sequence). CDR3 protein: CASSQGVGQGVGGYTF. The CDR3 nucleotides are TGTGCCAGCAGCCAAGGAGTGGGACAGGGGGTGGGTGGCTACACCTTC.

The J gene is TRBJ1-2, the V gene TRBV5-5, with D uncertain. The germline V gene encodes CDR1 SGHKS and CDR2 YYEKEE (reference sequence). This CDR3 spans 15 amino acids. Trimming shortened V by 7 bases and J by 7 bases, and 23 bases separated the two germline ends. The CDR3 bases are TGTGCCAGCCTCAAGGACTCAGAAAAGTTACGTGGCTACACCTTC. Its protein is CASLKDSEKLRGYTF.

The chain employs TRBV6-5 and TRBJ1-3; no clear D. Trimming stripped 4 bases from V and 2 bases from J, with 15 bases between. This CDR3 has 16 amino acids. Germline V CDR1 and CDR2: MNHEY, SVGAGI. CDR3 residues: CASSLRSGITGNTIYF. CDR3 sequence (DNA): TGTGCCAGCAGTTTACGATCCGGGATTACTGGAAACACCATATATTTT.

V gene TRBV3-1 (or the pseudogene TRBV3-2) combines with J gene TRBJ2-6, with D possibly TRBD2 on 5 matching bases. The germline V gene has CDR1 LGHDT and CDR2 YNNKEL (reference sequence). The CDR3 is 15 amino acids. Deletions cut 2 bases from V and 1 base from J, with 6 bases between. The CDR3 here is CASSQSGSGANVLTF. The CDR3 DNA is TGTGCCAGCAGCCAATCGGGGTCTGGGGCCAACGTCCTGACTTTC.

The chain has TRBV18 and TRBJ1-5; D unresolved. This CDR3 region has 14 residues. In germline, CDR1 is KGHSH, CDR2 LQKENI. Trimming took off 3 bases at V and 1 base at J, with 7 bases between the two ends. The CDR3 DNA reads as TGTGCCAGCTCACCCACGAGGAGCAATCAGCCCCAGCATTTT. Residues: CASSPTRSNQPQHF.